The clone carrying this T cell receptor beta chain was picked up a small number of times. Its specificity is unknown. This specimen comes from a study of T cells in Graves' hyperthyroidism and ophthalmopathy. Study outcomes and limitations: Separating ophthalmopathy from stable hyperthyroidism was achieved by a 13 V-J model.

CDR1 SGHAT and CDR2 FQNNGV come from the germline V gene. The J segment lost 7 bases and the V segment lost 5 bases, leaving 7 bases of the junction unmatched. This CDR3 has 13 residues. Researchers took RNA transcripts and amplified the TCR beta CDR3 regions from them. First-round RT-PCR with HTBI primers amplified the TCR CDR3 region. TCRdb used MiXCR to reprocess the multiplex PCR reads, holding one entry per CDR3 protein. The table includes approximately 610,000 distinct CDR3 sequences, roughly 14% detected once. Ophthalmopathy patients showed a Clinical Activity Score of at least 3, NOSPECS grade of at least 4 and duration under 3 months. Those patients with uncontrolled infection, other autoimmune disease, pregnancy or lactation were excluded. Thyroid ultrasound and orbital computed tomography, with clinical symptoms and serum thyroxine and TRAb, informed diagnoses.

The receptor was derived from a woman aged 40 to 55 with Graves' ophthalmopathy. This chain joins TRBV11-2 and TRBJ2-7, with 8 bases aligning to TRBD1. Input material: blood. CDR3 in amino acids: CASSPWTGLEQYF. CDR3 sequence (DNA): TGTGCCAGCAGCCCGTGGACAGGGTTAGAGCAGTACTTC.